Listed here are 2 T cell receptor beta chains from one sample, sequenced in a study of T cell responses to AZD1222 COVID-19 vaccine. Produced via immunoSEQ multiplex PCR; TCRdb's table is partial and in-frame only. Of approximately 180,000 clones in the sample, roughly nine tenths were seen once. The source material was peripheral blood, sampled 28 days after the second dose of the MenACWY control vaccine. The receptors stem from an adult who received the MenACWY meningococcal vaccine as a control.

V usage is TRBV5-1 and J usage is TRBJ1-4; D is uncertain. The V and J ends lost 4 bases and 8 bases respectively, with 18 bases between them. Germline loops: CDR1 SGHRS, CDR2 YFSETQ. This CDR3 has 15 residues. CDR3 residues: CASSPQTTPTEKLFF. The CDR3, as DNA: TGCGCCAGCAGCCCCCAGACAACCCCCACAGAAAAACTGTTTTTT. Full variable domain (missing parts from reference TRBV5-1 and TRBJ1-4): KAGVTQTPRYLIKTRGQQVTLSCSPISGHRSVSWYQQTPGQGLQFLFEYFSETQRNKGNFPGRFSGRQFSNSRSEMNVSTLELGDSALYLCASSPQTTPTEKLFFGSGTQLSVL.

This clone came up once. The chain uses TRBV7-2 and TRBJ2-3, with D possibly being TRBD1 or TRBD2 (5 bases each). Germline V gene data show CDR1 as SGHTA and CDR2 as FQGNSA. V was cut by 5 bases and J by 0 bases, with 18 bases left in between. The CDR3 totals 17 residues. The CDR3 here is CASSGPGTASSTDTQYF. The CDR3 nucleotides read TGTGCCAGCAGCGGACCCGGGACGGCCTCCAGCACAGATACGCAGTATTTT.